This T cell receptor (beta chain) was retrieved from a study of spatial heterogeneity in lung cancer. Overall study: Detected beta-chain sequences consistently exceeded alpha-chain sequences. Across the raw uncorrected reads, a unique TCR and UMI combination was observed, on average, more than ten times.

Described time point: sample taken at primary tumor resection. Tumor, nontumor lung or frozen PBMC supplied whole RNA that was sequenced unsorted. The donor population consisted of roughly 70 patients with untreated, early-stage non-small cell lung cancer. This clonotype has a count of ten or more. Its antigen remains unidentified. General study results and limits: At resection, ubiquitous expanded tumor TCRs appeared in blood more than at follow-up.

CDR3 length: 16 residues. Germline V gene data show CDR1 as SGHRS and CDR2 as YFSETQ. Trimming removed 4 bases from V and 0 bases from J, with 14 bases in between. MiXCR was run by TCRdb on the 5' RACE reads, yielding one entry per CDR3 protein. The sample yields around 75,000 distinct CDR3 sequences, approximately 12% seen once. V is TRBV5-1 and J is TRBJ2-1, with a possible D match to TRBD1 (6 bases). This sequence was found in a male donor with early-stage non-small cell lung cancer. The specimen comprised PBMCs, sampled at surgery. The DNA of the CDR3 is TGCGCCAGCAGCCCCGGGACACTGAGCTCCTACAATGAGCAGTTCTTC. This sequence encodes CASSPGTLSSYNEQFF. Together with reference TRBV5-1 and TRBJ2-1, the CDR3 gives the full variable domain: KAGVTQTPRYLIKTRGQQVTLSCSPISGHRSVSWYQQTPGQGLQFLFEYFSETQRNKGNFPGRFSGRQFSNSRSEMNVSTLELGDSALYLCASSPGTLSSYNEQFFGPGTRLTVL.